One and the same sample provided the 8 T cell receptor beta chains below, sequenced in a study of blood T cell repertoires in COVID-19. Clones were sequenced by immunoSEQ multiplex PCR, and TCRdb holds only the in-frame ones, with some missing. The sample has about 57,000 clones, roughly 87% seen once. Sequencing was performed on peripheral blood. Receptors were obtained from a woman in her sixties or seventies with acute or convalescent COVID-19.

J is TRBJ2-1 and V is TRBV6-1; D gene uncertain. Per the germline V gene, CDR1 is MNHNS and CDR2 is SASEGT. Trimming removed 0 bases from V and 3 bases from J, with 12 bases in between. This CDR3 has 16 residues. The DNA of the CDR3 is TGTGCCAGCAGTGAAGCGCCTAGAACTAACTACAATGAGCAGTTCTTC. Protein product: CASSEAPRTNYNEQFF.

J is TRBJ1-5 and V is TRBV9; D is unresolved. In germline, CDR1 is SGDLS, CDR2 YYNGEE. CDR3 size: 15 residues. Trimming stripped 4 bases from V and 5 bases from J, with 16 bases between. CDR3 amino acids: CASSPAGVRDQPQHF. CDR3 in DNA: TGTGCCAGCAGCCCAGCCGGGGTAAGAGATCAGCCCCAGCATTTT. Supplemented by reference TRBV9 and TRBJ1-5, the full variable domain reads DSGVTQTPKHLITATGQRVTLRCSPRSGDLSVYWYQQSLDQGLQFLIQYYNGEERAKGNILERFSAQQFPDLHSELNLSSLELGDSALYFCASSPAGVRDQPQHFGDGTRLSIL.

The CDR3 protein is CASQRDRGQDTQYF. CDR3 DNA sequence: TGTGCCAGCCAACGGGACAGGGGGCAAGATACGCAGTATTTT. V is TRBV2 and J is TRBJ2-3, with 12 bases identical to TRBD1. In germline, CDR1 is SNHLY, CDR2 FYNNEI. CDR3 length: 14 residues. V lost 8 bases and J lost 5; bases outside the gene matches: 5. Drawing the rest from reference TRBV2 and TRBJ2-3, the complete variable domain is EPEVTQTPSHQVTQMGQEVILRCVPISNHLYFYWYRQILGQKVEFLVSFYNNEISEKSEIFDDQFSVERPDGSNFTLKIRSTKLEDSAMYFCASQRDRGQDTQYFGPGTRLTVL.

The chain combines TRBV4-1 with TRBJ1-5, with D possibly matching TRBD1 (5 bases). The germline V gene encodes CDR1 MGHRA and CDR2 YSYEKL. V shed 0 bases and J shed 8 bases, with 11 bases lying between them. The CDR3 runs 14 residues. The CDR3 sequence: CASSQDRVSEPQHF. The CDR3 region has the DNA TGCGCCAGCAGCCAAGACAGGGTTTCTGAGCCCCAGCATTTT.

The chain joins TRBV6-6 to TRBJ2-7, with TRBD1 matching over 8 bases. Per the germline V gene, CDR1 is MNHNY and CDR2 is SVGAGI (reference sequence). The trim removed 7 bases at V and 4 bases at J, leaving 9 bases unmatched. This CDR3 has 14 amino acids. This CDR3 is CASTPRQGKYEQYF. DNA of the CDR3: TGTGCCAGCACCCCGAGACAGGGGAAATACGAGCAGTACTTC.

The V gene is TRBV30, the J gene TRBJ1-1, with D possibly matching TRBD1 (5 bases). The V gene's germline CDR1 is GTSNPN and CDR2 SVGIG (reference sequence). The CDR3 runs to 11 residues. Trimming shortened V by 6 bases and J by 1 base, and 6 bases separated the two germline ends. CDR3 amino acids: CACQGNTEAFF. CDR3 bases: TGTGCCTGCCAGGGGAACACTGAAGCTTTCTTT.

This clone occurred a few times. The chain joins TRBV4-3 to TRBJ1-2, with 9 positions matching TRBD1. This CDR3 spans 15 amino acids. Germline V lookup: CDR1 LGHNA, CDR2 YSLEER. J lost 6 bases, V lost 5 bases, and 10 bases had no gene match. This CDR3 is CASSGRDRVAHGYTF. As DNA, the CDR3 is TGCGCCAGCAGCGGCCGGGACAGGGTAGCTCATGGCTACACCTTC.

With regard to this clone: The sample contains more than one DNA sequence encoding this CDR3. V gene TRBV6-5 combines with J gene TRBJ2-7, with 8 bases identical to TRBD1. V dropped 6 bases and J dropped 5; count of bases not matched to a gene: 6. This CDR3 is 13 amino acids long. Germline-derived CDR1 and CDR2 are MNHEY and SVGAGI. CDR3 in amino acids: CASSRDRGDEQYF. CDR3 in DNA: TGTGCCAGCAGCCGAGACAGGGGCGACGAGCAGTACTTC.